The entry below describes one TCR beta chain. This entry comes from a study of blood T cell repertoires in COVID-19. Some clones are missing from TCRdb's copy, which holds only in-frame ones; the method was immunoSEQ multiplex PCR. Here the sample spans some 180,000 clones, 90% being singletons. Germline loops: CDR1 LGHNA, CDR2 YNFKEQ. The V segment lost 4 bases and the J segment 3 bases; nucleotides outside the gene matches: 14. This CDR3 has 17 residues. The rearrangement uses TRBV4-2 and TRBJ2-5; 7 nucleotides line up with TRBD1. The sequence was collected from a man aged 45-65 years with acute or convalescent COVID-19. Sequencing used peripheral blood. The CDR3 DNA reads TGTGCCAGCAGCCCAGTGGAGGAGACAGGGTTCGAAGAGACCCAGTACTTC. The encoded protein is CASSPVEETGFEETQYF.